A selection of T cell receptor beta chains follows, all from one sample in a study of cytomegalovirus exposure and HLA in healthy donors. Produced via immunoSEQ multiplex PCR; TCRdb's table is partial and in-frame only. Of 150,000 to 200,000 clones in the sample, around nine tenths were seen once. Material for sequencing was PBMCs. The source of these receptors is a man in his late teens or twenties in good health and CMV-seropositive. CDR3s include the opening cysteine and the closing phenylalanine or tryptophan. The D gene is left open where the match is weak. Expanded clones are given a class, and other clones once, few, many or no size at all.

V,D,J,size,CDR3,DNA
TRBV4-1,NA,TRBJ2-7,NA,CASSQERADEQYF,TGCGCCAGCAGCCAAGAGAGGGCGGACGAGCAGTACTTC
TRBV4-3,NA,TRBJ1-2,NA,CASSQERQDYYGYTF,TGCGCCAGCAGCCAAGAGAGACAGGACTACTATGGCTACACCTTC
TRBV7-9,NA,TRBJ1-4,once,CASSFVRGEKLFF,TGTGCCAGCAGCTTCGTCAGGGGTGAAAAACTGTTTTTT
TRBV19,TRBD1,TRBJ2-7,few,CASSPAGQGYEQYF,TGTGCCAGTAGTCCGGCGGGACAGGGCTACGAGCAGTACTTC
TRBV5-1,TRBD2,TRBJ2-3,NA,CASSLGLAGISDTQYF,TGCGCCAGCAGTTTGGGACTAGCGGGGATCTCAGATACGCAGTATTTT
TRBV28,NA,TRBJ1-2,NA,CASSLRGELGYTF,TGTGCCAGCAGTTTAAGGGGCGAGCTTGGCTACACCTTC
TRBV5-6,NA,TRBJ1-4,NA,CASSEGWTDTNEKLFF,TGTGCCAGCAGCGAGGGCTGGACAGATACTAATGAAAAACTGTTTTTT
TRBV18,NA,TRBJ2-7,NA,CASSPSLAGGYEQYF,TGTGCCAGCTCACCAAGTCTGGCTGGCGGCTACGAGCAGTACTTC
TRBV9,NA,TRBJ2-1,NA,CASSGAPPRDEQFF,TGTGCCAGCAGCGGAGCCCCCCCCCGGGATGAGCAGTTCTTC
TRBV11-2,TRBD2,TRBJ2-1,NA,CATSAGLTRFF,TGTGCCACGTCAGCGGGGCTTACCAGGTTCTTC
TRBV28,NA,TRBJ2-1,NA,CASSLWAPYKFF,TGTGCCAGCAGTTTATGGGCTCCTTACAAGTTCTTC
TRBV18,NA,TRBJ2-3,NA,CASSPRRGSTDTQYF,TGTGCCAGCTCCCCTCGGAGGGGAAGCACAGATACGCAGTATTTT
TRBV18,NA,TRBJ2-2,few,CASSLGLNTGELFF,TGTGCCAGCTCACTGGGACTTAACACCGGGGAGCTGTTTTTT
TRBV4-3,TRBD2,TRBJ2-5,NA,CASSQDWGGETQYF,TGCGCCAGCAGCCAAGATTGGGGGGGGGAGACCCAGTACTTC
TRBV29-1,NA,TRBJ1-2,NA,CSVEDRAGEGEGYTF,TGCAGCGTTGAAGATCGTGCAGGGGAGGGCGAGGGCTACACCTTC
TRBV4-1,NA,TRBJ2-5,NA,CASSQGALQETQYF,TGCGCCAGCAGCCAAGGGGCACTCCAAGAGACCCAGTACTTC